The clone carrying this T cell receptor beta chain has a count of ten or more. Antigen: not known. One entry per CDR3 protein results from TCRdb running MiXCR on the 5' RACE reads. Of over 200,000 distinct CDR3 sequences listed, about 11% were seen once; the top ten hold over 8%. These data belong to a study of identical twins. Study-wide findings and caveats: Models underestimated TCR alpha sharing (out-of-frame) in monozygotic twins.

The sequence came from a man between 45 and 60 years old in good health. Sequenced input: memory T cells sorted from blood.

CDR3 sequence (DNA): TGTGCCAGCTCACCAGGGCAGAACAATCAGCCCCAGCATTTT. It translates to CASSPGQNNQPQHF. The chain recombines TRBV18 with TRBJ1-5, with unresolved D. This CDR3 has 14 residues. Trimming pared 2 bases from V and 3 bases from J, leaving 8 bases between. Germline lookup yields CDR1 KGHSH and CDR2 LQKENI. Full variable domain (outside the CDR3, taken from reference TRBV18 and TRBJ1-5): NAGVMQNPRHLVRRRGQEARLRCSPMKGHSHVYWYRQLPEEGLKFMVYLQKENIIDESGMPKERFSAEFPKEGPSILRIQQVVRGDSAAYFCASSPGQNNQPQHFGDGTRLSIL.